One TCR beta chain is described in this entry. The antigen remains undetermined. In germline, CDR1 is LNHNV, CDR2 YYDKDF (reference sequence). Trimming cost V 5 bases and J 2 bases; bases outside gene matches: 5. CDR3 length equals 14 residues. Every bit of the isolated RNA underwent reverse transcription, so sequencing read expressed TCRB transcripts. Method: immunoSEQ multiplex PCR; TCRdb's copy keeps in-frame clones and lacks some. This sample has some 350,000 clones; approximately 15% occur once, and the top ten carry about 0.015%. Purity exceeding 98% was reached by all sorted populations. This entry comes from a study of beta chain features in type 1 diabetes. As for the study in general: Researchers looked at roughly 110 million sorted cells across all samples.

Points from the study as a whole: Across all four CD4+ subsets, people with type 1 diabetes showed modestly shorter TCRB CDR3s. PCR might favor shorter templates, but any such skew would affect patients and controls equally. Compared with healthy donors, patients appeared to share more similar naive, central memory and regulatory TCRB repertoires.

This TCR was sampled from a woman between 18 and 29 years old with type 1 diabetes. The sequenced sample was naive CD4+ T cells from blood. The chain has TRBV15 and TRBJ1-2; 7 positions match TRBD1. The CDR3 protein is CATSPRGVNYGYTF. The CDR3 bases are TGTGCCACCAGCCCCAGGGGGGTAAACTATGGCTACACCTTC.